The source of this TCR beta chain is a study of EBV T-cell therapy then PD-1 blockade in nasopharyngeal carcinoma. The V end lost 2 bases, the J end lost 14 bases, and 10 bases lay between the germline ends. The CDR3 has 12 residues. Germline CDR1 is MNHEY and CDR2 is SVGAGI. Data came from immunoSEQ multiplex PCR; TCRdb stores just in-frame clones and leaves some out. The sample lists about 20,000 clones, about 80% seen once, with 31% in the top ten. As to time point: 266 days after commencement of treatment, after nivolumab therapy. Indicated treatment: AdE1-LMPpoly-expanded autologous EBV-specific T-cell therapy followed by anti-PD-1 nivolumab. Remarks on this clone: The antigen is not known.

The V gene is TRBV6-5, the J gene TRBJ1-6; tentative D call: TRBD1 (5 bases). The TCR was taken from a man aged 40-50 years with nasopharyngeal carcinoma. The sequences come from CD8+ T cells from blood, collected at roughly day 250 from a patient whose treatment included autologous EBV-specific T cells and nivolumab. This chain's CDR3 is CASSYPPGTLHF. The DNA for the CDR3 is TGTGCCAGCAGTTACCCGCCAGGGACCCTCCACTTT.